What follows are 25 T cell receptor beta chains derived from one specimen sequenced in a study of shared clonotypes between healthy human individuals. This table comes from immunoSEQ multiplex PCR, and its TCRdb copy is limited to in-frame clones, with some not included. Of more than 2 million clones in the sample, approximately 95% were seen once. The specimen was naive CD4+ T cells sorted from blood. Subset defined: CD45RA+ positively selected. The receptor set was obtained from a man aged 18 to 29 in good health.

The V and J genes are TRBV9 and TRBJ1-2; 8 nucleotides align to TRBD1. Looked up from germline, CDR1 is SGDLS and CDR2 is YYNGEE. The CDR3 extends over 13 amino acids. J lost 6 bases, V lost 3 bases, and 4 bases had no gene match. The CDR3 reads CASSAATGDGYTF. CDR3 nucleotide sequence: TGTGCCAGCAGCGCCGCGACAGGGGATGGCTACACCTTC.

The V call is TRBV18, the J call TRBJ2-1; 7 bases line up with TRBD2. This CDR3 has 15 amino acids. Germline V gene data show CDR1 as KGHSH and CDR2 as LQKENI. The junction had 12 bases not matched to a gene; V was cut back by 6 bases and J by 7 bases. This CDR3 is CASSPGTIDGNEQFF. CDR3 coding DNA: TGTGCCAGCTCTCCGGGGACTATCGATGGTAATGAGCAGTTCTTC.

The chain joins TRBV5-6 to TRBJ2-5; 7 bases line up with TRBD2. Trimming at V came to 0 bases and at J to 3 bases, leaving 2 bases not matched to a gene. CDR3 length equals 14 residues. CDR1 is SGHDT and CDR2 is YYEEEE in the germline V gene. Here the CDR3 DNA reads TGTGCCAGCAGCTTGGAAGGGAGGGAAGAGACCCAGTACTTC. The encoded protein is CASSLEGREETQYF.

V usage is TRBV4-1 and J usage is TRBJ2-7; D might be TRBD1 (5 bases). This CDR3 has 16 residues. Per the germline V gene, CDR1 is MGHRA and CDR2 is YSYEKL. Trimming stripped 2 bases from V and 2 bases from J, with 16 bases between. For the CDR3, the DNA is TGCGCCAGCAGCCAACCGCTCTCATGGGGCCCCTACGAGCAGTACTTC. Translation: CASSQPLSWGPYEQYF.

Comment on this clone: The sample carries other DNA sequences with the same CDR3. The chain uses TRBV7-2 and TRBJ1-5; 8 bases are a match to TRBD1. Per the germline V gene, CDR1 is SGHTA and CDR2 is FQGNSA. V lost 5 bases and J lost 6; bases outside the gene matches: 6. CDR3 length: 14 amino acids. The CDR3 is CASSPDRGSQPQHF. The CDR3 DNA sequence: TGTGCCAGCAGCCCAGACAGGGGATCTCAGCCCCAGCATTTT.

V gene TRBV29-1 combines with J gene TRBJ2-7; D gene uncertain. This CDR3 spans 9 amino acids. Between the trimmed V and J ends, which lost 7 bases and 7 bases, there was a span of 8 bases. Germline assignment: CDR1 SQVTM and CDR2 ANQGSEA. The CDR3 nucleotides read TGCAGCGCCCCCGGGGAGCAGTACTTC. Protein: CSAPGEQYF.

V gene TRBV10-1 combines with J gene TRBJ1-1, with D perhaps matching TRBD1 (6 bases). V was pared by 8 bases and J by 0 bases, with 13 bases between. Looked up from germline, CDR1 is WNHNN and CDR2 is SYGVQD (reference sequence). This CDR3 spans 14 amino acids. CDR3 sequence (DNA): TGCGCCAGCGCTCCGGACAGCGTGAACACTGAAGCTTTCTTT. Translating gives CASAPDSVNTEAFF.

The CDR3 DNA follows: TGTGCCAGCAGCCTGGGGACCGGGACAGGGGCTCAGCCCCAGCATTTT. Translation: CASSLGTGTGAQPQHF. V gene TRBV7-2 combines with J gene TRBJ1-5; 10 nucleotides agree with TRBD1. Germline lookup yields CDR1 SGHTA and CDR2 FQGNSA. The V segment lost 5 bases and the J segment 6 bases; nucleotides outside the gene matches: 10. This CDR3 spans 16 amino acids.

The chain uses TRBV27 and TRBJ2-1; TRBD1 matches 8 bases. V dropped 7 bases and J dropped 0; count of bases not matched to a gene: 11. Germline V lookup: CDR1 MNHEY, CDR2 SMNVEV (reference sequence). This CDR3 has 17 residues. The CDR3 sequence is CASTAIGQGRSYNEQFF. The CDR3, as DNA: TGTGCCAGCACTGCCATCGGACAGGGACGCTCCTACAATGAGCAGTTCTTC.

J is TRBJ1-6 and V is TRBV27, with 8 nucleotides matching TRBD1. Trimming removed 4 bases from V and 7 bases from J; junction bases left unmatched: 6. Germline V gene sequence: CDR1 MNHEY, CDR2 SMNVEV (reference sequence). CDR3 length: 15 amino acids. The CDR3 DNA follows: TGTGCCAGCAGTTCATCAACAGGGGGAAATTCACCCCTCCACTTT. Encoded protein: CASSSSTGGNSPLHF.

This chain uses TRBV4-3 with TRBJ2-3; D possibly corresponds to TRBD2 (5 bases). The V gene's germline CDR1 is LGHNA and CDR2 YSLEER. The CDR3 is made up of 16 amino acids. Trimming shortened V by 0 bases and J by 0 bases, and 10 bases separated the two germline ends. The CDR3 nucleotides read TGCGCCAGCAGCCAAGATAGGCGGGCTAGCACAGATACGCAGTATTTT. Its protein is CASSQDRRASTDTQYF.

This chain joins TRBV6-6 and TRBJ1-5, with D hard to call. The CDR3 runs to 15 residues. Trimming pared 2 bases from V and 4 bases from J, leaving 12 bases between. CDR1 and CDR2 (germline): MNHNY, SVGAGI (reference sequence). The CDR3 coding sequence is TGTGCCAGCAGTTACCGCGGAGGTGAGAATCAGCCCCAGCATTTT. This codes for CASSYRGGENQPQHF.

The genes are TRBV9 and TRBJ1-3, with 11 bases aligning to TRBD1. CDR1 is SGDLS and CDR2 is YYNGEE in the germline V gene. This CDR3 has 16 residues. Germline trimming cut 7 bases from V and 2 bases from J; bases unmatched to any gene: 8. The CDR3 spells CASLRPGQGAGNTIYF. CDR3 sequence (DNA): TGTGCCAGCCTCAGGCCGGGACAGGGGGCTGGAAACACCATATATTTT.

This clone has a single count. The chain employs TRBV7-2 and TRBJ2-7; TRBD2 matches 14 bases. V shed 5 bases, J shed 4 bases, and the junction held 4 bases outside the gene matches. CDR3 length equals 15 residues. Per the germline V gene, CDR1 is SGHTA and CDR2 is FQGNSA. The CDR3 protein is CASSIGLAGGYEQYF. In nucleotides, the CDR3 is TGTGCCAGCAGCATCGGACTAGCGGGGGGTTACGAGCAGTACTTC.

This rearrangement joins TRBV7-8 to TRBJ1-4; TRBD1 agrees at 8 bases. CDR3 size: 14 residues. Germline V CDR1 and CDR2: SGHVS, FQNEAQ. Germline trimming cut 6 bases from V and 8 bases from J; bases unmatched to any gene: 8. CDR3 DNA sequence: TGTGCCAGCAGTACTGGACAGGGAGGGGAAAAACTGTTTTTT. This gives the protein CASSTGQGGEKLFF.

The chain couples TRBV4-1 to TRBJ1-1; perhaps TRBD1 as D (6 bases). The length of the CDR3 is 14 residues. Trimming left V 4 bases short and J 2 bases short, with 11 bases between. Germline loops: CDR1 MGHRA, CDR2 YSYEKL. Here the CDR3 reads CASSPGQHNTEAFF. CDR3 nucleotide sequence: TGCGCCAGCAGCCCCGGACAGCATAACACTGAAGCTTTCTTT.

V is TRBV6-5 and J is TRBJ2-2, with D possibly matching TRBD1 (6 bases). The V end was cut by 6 bases, the J end by 4 bases, with 12 bases between. The CDR3 totals 14 residues. From germline, CDR1 is MNHEY and CDR2 SVGAGI. The CDR3 sequence: CASSTGFGTGELFF. Written as DNA, the CDR3 is TGTGCCAGCAGCACAGGGTTCGGCACCGGGGAGCTGTTTTTT.

The chain employs TRBV23-1 and TRBJ2-2; TRBD2 matches at 15 bases. Being an ORF, TRBV23-1 has a function that is uncertain. Germline trimming cut 4 bases from V and 5 bases from J; bases unmatched to any gene: 14. CDR3 length: 20 residues. Written as DNA, the CDR3 is TGCGCCAGCAGTCCAAAAAGCGGACTAGCGGGAGGGCCTAAGACCGGGGAGCTGTTTTTT. It encodes CASSPKSGLAGGPKTGELFF.

The rearrangement joins TRBV18 to TRBJ1-1, with a tentative D call TRBD1 (6 bases). V dropped 6 bases and J dropped 3 bases, with 11 bases sitting between them. This CDR3 is built from 13 residues. CDR1 is KGHSH and CDR2 is LQKENI in the germline V gene. The CDR3 region is CASSWGRDTEAFF. CDR3 DNA: TGTGCCAGCTCCTGGGGGCGAGACACTGAAGCTTTCTTT.

Concerning this clone: Other nucleotide sequences in the sample specify the same CDR3. This rearrangement joins TRBV15 to TRBJ1-2; 8 bases line up with TRBD1. The CDR3 totals 14 residues. The V gene end was trimmed by 1 base and the J gene end by 4 bases; junction bases not matched to a gene: 2. Germline values: CDR1 LNHNV, CDR2 YYDKDF (reference sequence). CDR3: CATSRGTGGYGYTF. In DNA form, the CDR3 reads TGTGCCACCAGCAGAGGCACAGGGGGCTATGGCTACACCTTC. Full variable domain (remainder filled in from reference TRBV15 and TRBJ1-2): DAMVIQNPRYQVTQFGKPVTLSCSQTLNHNVMYWYQQKSSQAPKLLFHYYDKDFNNEADTPDNFQSRRPNTSFCFLDIRSPGLGDTAMYLCATSRGTGGYGYTFGSGTRLTVV.

The chain employs TRBV5-6 and TRBJ2-7, with 10 bases fitting TRBD1. The CDR3 is 15 residues long. CDR1 and CDR2 from the germline V gene are SGHDT and YYEEEE. V shed 2 bases, J shed 3 bases, and the junction held 5 bases outside the gene matches. The CDR3 nucleotides are TGTGCCAGCAGCTTATCCGGGACAGGGGTCTACGAGCAGTACTTC. It is translated as CASSLSGTGVYEQYF. Full variable domain (outside the CDR3, taken from reference TRBV5-6 and TRBJ2-7): DAGVTQSPTHLIKTRGQQVTLRCSPKSGHDTVSWYQQALGQGPQFIFQYYEEEERQRGNFPDRFSGHQFPNYSSELNVNALLLGDSALYLCASSLSGTGVYEQYFGPGTRLTVT.

This rearrangement joins TRBV13 to TRBJ1-1, with D tentatively TRBD1 (6 bases). The V and J ends lost 5 bases and 5 bases respectively, with 21 bases between them. The CDR3 covers 16 residues. Germline V lookup: CDR1 PRHDT, CDR2 FYEKMQ (reference sequence). The CDR3: CASSPRTPLGTTEAFF. The CDR3, as DNA: TGTGCCAGCAGCCCGCGAACCCCACTCGGGACAACTGAAGCTTTCTTT.

This clone was seen just once. The gene calls are TRBV4-1 and TRBJ1-2, with TRBD1 as a possible D gene (5 bases). The CDR3 sequence is 17 residues long. Germline values: CDR1 MGHRA, CDR2 YSYEKL. Trimming stripped 3 bases from V and 1 base from J, with 18 bases between. This CDR3 is CASSHSPTVINNYGYTF. The DNA for the CDR3 is TGCGCCAGCAGCCATTCCCCGACAGTAATCAATAACTATGGCTACACCTTC.

V and J are TRBV2 and TRBJ1-4; no definite D call. There are 15 residues in the CDR3. Germline CDR1 and CDR2: SNHLY and FYNNEI. V was clipped by 4 bases and J by 5 bases, with 14 bases between them. CDR3 sequence: CASSAVRTENEKLFF. Written as DNA, the CDR3 is TGTGCCAGCAGTGCGGTGCGGACGGAGAATGAAAAACTGTTTTTT. The variable domain in full, completed from reference TRBV2 and TRBJ1-4, reads EPEVTQTPSHQVTQMGQEVILRCVPISNHLYFYWYRQILGQKVEFLVSFYNNEISEKSEIFDDQFSVERPDGSNFTLKIRSTKLEDSAMYFCASSAVRTENEKLFFGSGTQLSVL.

This chain connects TRBV18 to TRBJ1-6; D uncertain. Germline V gene lookup returns CDR1 KGHSH and CDR2 LQKENI. The CDR3 sequence is 13 residues long. V was clipped by 2 bases and J by 7 bases, with 6 bases between them. The CDR3 region is CASSPMSNSPLHF. The CDR3 DNA follows: TGTGCCAGCTCACCAATGTCGAATTCACCCCTCCACTTT.